The 30 T cell receptor beta chains below were found in one sample sequenced in a study of ipilimumab plus nivolumab after autologous stem cell transplantation. Method: immunoSEQ multiplex PCR; TCRdb's copy keeps in-frame clones and lacks some. This sample has 15,000 to 20,000 clones, with about 72% found just once. The material sequenced was PBMCs, taken in a trial of ipilimumab plus nivolumab as post-transplant consolidation. These TCRs come from a male donor with diffuse large B-cell lymphoma.

This chain uses TRBV7-9 with TRBJ1-3; D unresolved. Germline V gene data show CDR1 as SEHNR and CDR2 as FQNEAQ (reference sequence). The CDR3 covers 17 residues. The V end was cut by 1 base, the J end by 0 bases, with 13 bases between. CDR3 loop: CASSLVPVVGSGNTIYF. Written as DNA, the CDR3 is TGTGCCAGCAGCTTAGTTCCGGTGGTTGGCTCTGGAAACACCATATATTTT.

V is TRBV5-6 and J is TRBJ2-1; D call uncertain. The CDR3 is made up of 11 amino acids. Trimming shortened V by 3 bases and J by 6 bases, and 4 bases separated the two germline ends. The germline CDR1 and CDR2 sequences are SGHDT and YYEEEE. As DNA, the CDR3 is TGTGCCAGCAGCTGGGGCAATGAGCAGTTCTTC. Translated, it gives CASSWGNEQFF. Drawing the rest from reference TRBV5-6 and TRBJ2-1, the complete variable domain is DAGVTQSPTHLIKTRGQQVTLRCSPKSGHDTVSWYQQALGQGPQFIFQYYEEEERQRGNFPDRFSGHQFPNYSSELNVNALLLGDSALYLCASSWGNEQFFGPGTRLTVL.

The chain links TRBV15 to TRBJ2-1; possible D gene TRBD1, 6 bases. Germline V CDR1 and CDR2: LNHNV, YYDKDF (reference sequence). With 0 bases removed from V and 8 bases from J, the gap between germline ends came to 14 bases. This CDR3 has 15 residues. Here the CDR3 DNA reads TGTGCCACCAGCAGAGATGGGGGACAATCATATGAGCAGTTCTTC. Its protein is CATSRDGGQSYEQFF.

This clone was seen only a few times. The CDR3 loop is CASSTGANYGYTF. CDR3 coding DNA: TGTGCCAGTAGTACAGGGGCTAACTATGGCTACACCTTC. The genes are TRBV19 and TRBJ1-2; possible D gene TRBD1, 6 bases. The germline CDR1 and CDR2 sequences are LNHDA and SQIVND (reference sequence). This CDR3 has 13 amino acids. V was pared by 4 bases and J by 0 bases, with 6 bases between.

The chain employs TRBV7-3 and TRBJ2-6, with D possibly being TRBD1 (5 bases). CDR3 length: 20 residues. The germline V gene encodes CDR1 SGHTA and CDR2 FQGTGA. V was clipped by 0 bases and J by 0 bases, with 18 bases between them. The CDR3 loop is CASSLTGSRGTFSGANVLTF. CDR3 sequence (DNA): TGTGCCAGCAGCTTAACCGGGTCAAGGGGTACATTCTCTGGGGCCAACGTCCTGACTTTC.

This chain joins TRBV27 and TRBJ2-1, with D perhaps matching TRBD2 (5 bases). The germline V gene encodes CDR1 MNHEY and CDR2 SMNVEV (reference sequence). V lost 5 bases and J 4 bases, leaving 15 bases between the germline ends. The CDR3 loop spans 15 amino acids. The CDR3 region is CASSPPDLSYNEQFF. CDR3 nucleotides: TGTGCCAGCAGTCCCCCGGACTTGTCGTACAATGAGCAGTTCTTC.

V and J are TRBV5-6 and TRBJ2-5; D might be TRBD2 (5 bases). This CDR3 contains 14 residues. Between the trimmed V and J ends, which lost 4 bases and 3 bases, there was a span of 13 bases. CDR1 and CDR2 from the germline V gene are SGHDT and YYEEEE. The DNA of the CDR3 is TGTGCCAGCAGCGGAGCTAGCACCGAAGAGACCCAGTACTTC. Its protein product is CASSGASTEETQYF.

This clone counts as medium-sized. This sequence joins TRBV21-1 and TRBJ1-1; TRBD1 is taken as the D call from the table, unchecked against the DNA. TRBV21-1 is an annotated pseudogene. The CDR3 runs to 15 residues. The CDR3 here is CASSTRDRGLTEAFF. CDR3 nucleotide sequence: TGTGCCAGCAGCACCCGCGACAGGGGTTTAACTGAAGCTTTCTTT.

This chain joins TRBV19 and TRBJ2-5, with D perhaps TRBD1 or TRBD2 (5 bases each). The CDR3 spans 14 residues. V was shortened by 3 bases and J by 5 bases, with 13 bases between the two germline ends. Germline V gene data show CDR1 as LNHDA and CDR2 as SQIVND (reference sequence). The CDR3 nucleotides read TGTGCCAGTAGTATGACGGGGCCGGAGGAGACCCAGTACTTC. Translated: CASSMTGPEETQYF.

The CDR3 spells CASTPDGPGGRNTIYF. The CDR3 DNA sequence: TGTGCCAGCACTCCGGACGGCCCCGGGGGTAGAAACACCATATATTTT. V usage is TRBV5-5 and J usage is TRBJ1-3; D is perhaps TRBD1 (5 bases). V lost 6 bases, J lost 5 bases, and 21 bases lay in between. The CDR3 sequence is 16 residues long. Germline V CDR1 and CDR2: SGHKS, YYEKEE (reference sequence). The complete variable domain, with remaining parts taken from reference TRBV5-5 and TRBJ1-3, reads DAGVTQSPTHLIKTRGQQVTLRCSPISGHKSVSWYQQVLGQGPQFIFQYYEKEERGRGNFPDRFSARQFPNYSSELNVNALLLGDSALYLCASTPDGPGGRNTIYFGEGSWLTVV.

The chain links TRBV9 to TRBJ2-1; D unresolved. V dropped 0 bases and J dropped 4 bases, with 14 bases sitting between them. The V gene's germline CDR1 is SGDLS and CDR2 YYNGEE. The CDR3 extends over 16 amino acids. In DNA, the CDR3 is TGTGCCAGCAGCGTAGTAGGCAGCGCGATGTACAATGAGCAGTTCTTC. The encoded protein is CASSVVGSAMYNEQFF.

In this sample, this clone turned up a few times. The chain is built from TRBV6-1 and TRBJ1-3; tentatively, D is TRBD1 (5 bases). The length of the CDR3 is 15 residues. Germline V CDR1 and CDR2: MNHNS, SASEGT. Deletions cut 1 base from V and 3 bases from J, with 10 bases between. The CDR3 loop is CASSEGAGGGNTIYF. The CDR3 region has the DNA TGTGCCAGCAGTGAAGGGGCCGGGGGTGGAAACACCATATATTTT.

J is TRBJ1-1 and V is TRBV5-1, with a tentative D call TRBD1 (6 bases). Germline CDR1 is SGHRS and CDR2 is YFSETQ. V was clipped by 6 bases and J by 3 bases, with 21 bases between them. The CDR3 spans 16 residues. The CDR3 spells CASTTTAGVPDTEAFF. The CDR3, as DNA: TGCGCCAGCACCACAACGGCAGGGGTTCCGGACACTGAAGCTTTCTTT. The full variable domain, completed using reference TRBV5-1 and TRBJ1-1, is KAGVTQTPRYLIKTRGQQVTLSCSPISGHRSVSWYQQTPGQGLQFLFEYFSETQRNKGNFPGRFSGRQFSNSRSEMNVSTLELGDSALYLCASTTTAGVPDTEAFFGQGTRLTVV.

The V gene is TRBV16, the J gene TRBJ2-7; 7 bases line up with TRBD2. This CDR3 is 13 amino acids long. V dropped 1 base and J dropped 3; count of bases not matched to a gene: 0. Germline values: CDR1 KGHSY, CDR2 FQNENV. Here the CDR3 DNA reads TGTGCCAGCAGCCAATGGACTAGCTACGAGCAGTACTTC. The encoded protein is CASSQWTSYEQYF. The full variable domain, with the rest looked up from reference TRBV16 and TRBJ2-7, is GEEVAQTPKHLVRGEGQKAKLYCAPIKGHSYVFWYQQVLKNEFKFLISFQNENVFDETGMPKERFSAKCLPNSPCSLEIQATKLEDSAVYFCASSQWTSYEQYFGPGTRLTVT.

The V call is TRBV6-5, the J call TRBJ2-7; D is possibly TRBD2 (6 bases). The CDR3 runs to 15 residues. Germline lookup yields CDR1 MNHEY and CDR2 SVGAGI. Trimming cost V 4 bases and J 2 bases, with 15 bases left between them. CDR3 DNA sequence: TGTGCCAGCAGTTTGGCGGGACTGGGTACCTACGAGCAGTACTTC. Translated, it gives CASSLAGLGTYEQYF.

V and J are TRBV6-5 and TRBJ2-1; TRBD2 agrees at 8 bases. The CDR3 contains 16 residues. The germline V gene has CDR1 MNHEY and CDR2 SVGAGI. J lost 4 bases, V lost 4 bases, and 9 bases had no gene match. The CDR3 DNA reads as TGTGCCAGCAGTTCCCTACTAGCGGACCTTTACAATGAGCAGTTCTTC. This encodes CASSSLLADLYNEQFF.

The CDR3 loop reads CASSLTGGDLEQYF. CDR3 nucleotide sequence: TGTGCCAGCAGCTTAACGGGAGGTGATCTCGAGCAGTACTTC. The chain joins TRBV7-3 to TRBJ2-7; D perhaps matches TRBD2 (6 bases). This CDR3 contains 14 residues. Between the trimmed V and J ends, which lost 0 bases and 6 bases, there was a span of 12 bases. The V gene's germline CDR1 is SGHTA and CDR2 FQGTGA.

V and J are TRBV5-1 and TRBJ2-1, with D uncertain. Germline V CDR1 and CDR2: SGHRS, YFSETQ. This CDR3 is built from 13 residues. V shed 5 bases and J shed 11 bases, with 17 bases lying between them. CDR3 bases: TGCGCCAGCAGGCCGCAGGCGGAAGAGCAGCAGTTCTTC. Protein product: CASRPQAEEQQFF.

V usage is TRBV29-1 and J usage is TRBJ1-1; D call uncertain. Germline V gene lookup returns CDR1 SQVTM and CDR2 ANQGSEA. Trimming pared 6 bases from V and 5 bases from J, leaving 7 bases between. The CDR3 has 10 amino acids. CDR3 nucleotide sequence: TGCAGCGTCGGAGAAACTGAAGCTTTCTTT. Amino acid sequence: CSVGETEAFF.

The chain uses TRBV5-1 and TRBJ2-3; 7 bases fit TRBD2. Germline values: CDR1 SGHRS, CDR2 YFSETQ. The length of the CDR3 is 15 residues. The junction had 9 bases not matched to a gene; V was cut back by 6 bases and J by 2 bases. CDR3 bases: TGCGCCAGCAACTCATGGGGGGGGACCACAGATACGCAGTATTTT. Translating gives CASNSWGGTTDTQYF.

CDR3 bases: TGTGCCAGCAGCCTAACAGGGGCGACAGATACGCAGTATTTT. It yields the protein CASSLTGATDTQYF. This chain uses TRBV9 with TRBJ2-3, with 7 bases aligning to TRBD1. The CDR3 runs to 14 residues. The germline V gene has CDR1 SGDLS and CDR2 YYNGEE. V lost 4 bases, J lost 3 bases, and 5 bases stayed unmatched.

This chain links TRBV28 with TRBJ1-6, with 8 bases that match TRBD1. The CDR3 is 13 amino acids. Unmatched junction bases numbered 1, after V lost 6 bases and J lost 6 bases. Germline V lookup: CDR1 MDHEN, CDR2 SYDVKM. For the CDR3, the DNA is TGTGCCAGCAGAGGACAGGGTAATTCACCCCTCCACTTT. Amino acid sequence: CASRGQGNSPLHF.

The chain couples TRBV11-3 to TRBJ1-1, with D maybe TRBD1 (5 bases). Per the germline V gene, CDR1 is SGHNT and CDR2 is YENEEA. Trimming removed 5 bases at V and 5 bases at J, with 12 bases between. The CDR3 covers 13 residues. In DNA form, the CDR3 reads TGTGCCAGCAGCAAAACAGGAGAAACTGAAGCTTTCTTT. Protein product: CASSKTGETEAFF.

This sequence joins TRBV28 and TRBJ1-1, with D uncertain. V was pared by 2 bases and J by 0 bases, with 10 bases between. The CDR3 runs 15 residues. The germline V gene encodes CDR1 MDHEN and CDR2 SYDVKM. DNA for the CDR3: TGTGCCAGCAGTTTAGCGGCAGGACTGAACACTGAAGCTTTCTTT. This gives the protein CASSLAAGLNTEAFF. The full variable domain, with the rest looked up from reference TRBV28 and TRBJ1-1, is DVKVTQSSRYLVKRTGEKVFLECVQDMDHENMFWYRQDPGLGLRLIYFSYDVKMKEKGDIPEGYSVSREKKERFSLILESASTNQTSMYLCASSLAAGLNTEAFFGQGTRLTVV.

In this sample, this clone turned up many times. The genes are TRBV9 and TRBJ1-3; no firm D call. The V gene's germline CDR1 is SGDLS and CDR2 YYNGEE. The CDR3 runs to 15 residues. Between the trimmed V and J ends, which lost 0 bases and 3 bases, there was a span of 10 bases. The DNA of the CDR3 is TGTGCCAGCAGCGTAGATTCCACGGTTGGAAACACCATATATTTT. This gives the protein CASSVDSTVGNTIYF. Full variable domain (missing parts from reference TRBV9 and TRBJ1-3): DSGVTQTPKHLITATGQRVTLRCSPRSGDLSVYWYQQSLDQGLQFLIQYYNGEERAKGNILERFSAQQFPDLHSELNLSSLELGDSALYFCASSVDSTVGNTIYFGEGSWLTVV.

Worth noting for this clone: The same CDR3 also results from other DNA sequences found in this sample. The chain employs TRBV20-1 and TRBJ2-7; weak D call: TRBD1 (5 bases). Trimming shortened V by 0 bases and J by 10 bases, and 10 bases separated the two germline ends. The germline V gene encodes CDR1 DFQATT and CDR2 SNEGSKA (reference sequence). The CDR3 length is 11 residues. The CDR3 sequence is CSARDGTGQYF. Written as DNA, the CDR3 is TGCAGTGCTAGAGATGGCACAGGTCAGTACTTC.

V gene TRBV18 combines with J gene TRBJ2-1; 8 bases map to TRBD2. Trimming removed 4 bases from V and 6 bases from J; junction bases left unmatched: 14. Germline assignment: CDR1 KGHSH and CDR2 LQKENI. The length of the CDR3 is 17 residues. Here the CDR3 DNA reads TGTGCCAGCTCACACCGAACACGCGGGGGGCTGGGCAATGAGCAGTTCTTC. Its protein is CASSHRTRGGLGNEQFF.

The chain combines TRBV10-1 with TRBJ2-1; D may be TRBD1 (5 bases). Per the germline V gene, CDR1 is WNHNN and CDR2 is SYGVQD (reference sequence). The CDR3 is 13 residues long. Trimming cost V 5 bases and J 3 bases, with 8 bases left between them. CDR3 coding DNA: TGCGCCAGCAGTAGACAGCGCTACAATGAGCAGTTCTTC. This translates into CASSRQRYNEQFF.

This chain joins TRBV6-5 and TRBJ2-7; D uncertain. The germline V gene has CDR1 MNHEY and CDR2 SVGAGI. The CDR3 spans 11 residues. The ends were cut back, 7 bases at V and 1 base at J, with 5 bases in the middle. DNA of the CDR3: TGTGCCAGCACCCAATCCTACGAGCAGTACTTC. Its translation: CASTQSYEQYF.

A remark on this clone: This may be a read error, as it is one base from a much larger clone. The chain is built from TRBV25-1 and TRBJ1-1, with D possibly TRBD1 on 5 matching bases. Germline CDR1 reads MGHDK; CDR2 reads SYGVNS. The CDR3 contains 14 residues. The CDR3, as DNA: TGTACCAGCAGTGTCATGGGACGGAACACTGAAGCTTTCTTT. Translated, it gives CTSSVMGRNTEAFF.